The 17 T cell receptor beta chains presented below share a single source sample, sequenced in a study of OX40 agonist ivuxolimab in advanced cancers. The data were produced by immunoSEQ multiplex PCR, yet TCRdb's version contains in-frame clones alone and is incomplete. The data hold more than 45,000 clones, with roughly 84% observed a single time. Sequenced material: CD4+ or CD8+ T cells sorted from blood, taken in a trial of the OX40 agonist ivuxolimab. These receptors all come from an adult with an advanced solid tumor such as melanoma, head and neck, liver or kidney cancer.

The CDR3 DNA follows: TGTGCCAGCAGCTTAGGGGCAGGGGGCCGTGAAAAACTGTTTTTT. Translated: CASSLGAGGREKLFF. This chain connects TRBV7-8 to TRBJ1-4, with 8 bases that match TRBD1. CDR3 length equals 15 residues. The ends lost 1 base at V and 7 bases at J; junction bases unmatched: 5. Germline V CDR1 and CDR2: SGHVS, FQNEAQ. The variable domain in full, completed from reference TRBV7-8 and TRBJ1-4, reads GAGVSQSPRYKVAKRGQDVALRCDPISGHVSLFWYQQALGQGPEFLTYFQNEAQLDKSGLPSDRFFAERPEGSVSTLKIQRTQQEDSAVYLCASSLGAGGREKLFFGSGTQLSVL.

The V and J genes are TRBV19 and TRBJ1-1; 7 bases align to TRBD1. V dropped 5 bases and J dropped 5; count of bases not matched to a gene: 11. Germline V gene data show CDR1 as LNHDA and CDR2 as SQIVND (reference sequence). The CDR3 is 15 amino acids. CDR3 in DNA: TGTGCCAGTAGTCCCCTGGCCAGGGGGGATACTGAAGCTTTCTTT. Its protein is CASSPLARGDTEAFF.

The chain employs TRBV5-1 and TRBJ2-2; 11 nucleotides match TRBD2. In germline, CDR1 is SGHRS, CDR2 YFSETQ. The CDR3 sequence is 17 residues long. Trimming cost V 6 bases and J 3 bases; bases outside gene matches: 10. CDR3 DNA sequence: TGCGCCAGCAATTTGGGGAGACTAGCGGGATACACCGGGGAGCTGTTTTTT. Its translation: CASNLGRLAGYTGELFF.

V gene TRBV6-4 combines with J gene TRBJ1-5, with D possibly TRBD1 on 6 matching bases. The CDR3 consists of 15 residues. Trimming pared 6 bases from V and 1 base from J, leaving 13 bases between. CDR1 MRHNA and CDR2 SNTAGT come from the germline V gene. CDR3 nucleotide sequence: TGTGCCAGCAGGACGGAGGGGGGGAGCAATCAGCCCCAGCATTTT. Protein product: CASRTEGGSNQPQHF.

This sequence joins TRBV5-8 and TRBJ2-1; D is unresolved. The germline V gene has CDR1 SGHTS and CDR2 YDEGEE. CDR3 length equals 14 residues. The V and J ends lost 0 bases and 4 bases respectively, with 8 bases between them. In nucleotides, the CDR3 is TGTGCCAGCAGCTTGGCCTCGATATACAATGAGCAGTTCTTC. It yields the protein CASSLASIYNEQFF.

Within the sample, this clone is medium-sized. The chain is built from TRBV6-4 and TRBJ1-2; the D is unclear. V was shortened by 6 bases and J by 5 bases, with 10 bases between the two germline ends. The CDR3 consists of 12 residues. Looked up from germline, CDR1 is MRHNA and CDR2 is SNTAGT. This CDR3 is CASSRAGYGYTF. In nucleotides, the CDR3 is TGTGCCAGCAGCCGAGCGGGGTATGGCTACACCTTC.

This clone was seen only a few times. The rearrangement links TRBV18 to TRBJ1-1, with no clear D. Germline V gives CDR1 KGHSH, CDR2 LQKENI. This CDR3 comprises 14 residues. Trimming shortened V by 0 bases and J by 2 bases, and 7 bases separated the two germline ends. As DNA, the CDR3 is TGTGCCAGCTCACCACCGTCAGACAACACTGAAGCTTTCTTT. It codes for CASSPPSDNTEAFF.

The rearrangement uses TRBV7-7 and TRBJ2-3; 7 positions agree with TRBD2. The CDR3 contains 15 residues. The V gene end was trimmed by 3 bases and the J gene end by 5 bases; junction bases not matched to a gene: 8. CDR1 and CDR2 (germline): SSHAT, FNYEAQ (reference sequence). The CDR3 region has the DNA TGTGCCAGCAGCTTTGGCGGGGGAGAGCAAGATACGCAGTATTTT. This codes for CASSFGGGEQDTQYF.

This clone rates as medium-sized. V and J are TRBV4-3 and TRBJ1-1; 8 positions agree with TRBD1. The CDR3 has 16 amino acids. CDR1 and CDR2 from the germline V gene are LGHNA and YSLEER. V was clipped by 5 bases and J by 6 bases; unmatched bases: 14. The chain's CDR3 is CASSAGRGRNQAEAFF. The CDR3 bases are TGCGCCAGCAGCGCGGGCAGGGGGCGCAATCAGGCTGAAGCTTTCTTT.

Only one count was recorded for this clone. The chain employs TRBV6-5 and TRBJ1-2; the D gene is possibly TRBD1 (5 bases). The CDR3 runs to 13 residues. The V end lost 4 bases, the J end lost 7 bases, and 13 bases lay between the germline ends. Germline loops: CDR1 MNHEY, CDR2 SVGAGI. The CDR3, as DNA: TGTGCCAGCAGTTTCCAGGGTTGGGGTGGCTACACCTTC. Translated: CASSFQGWGGYTF.

The chain couples TRBV7-6 to TRBJ1-6; perhaps TRBD1 as D (6 bases). CDR3 length: 15 amino acids. The germline CDR1 and CDR2 sequences are SGHVS and FNYEAQ. V was clipped by 5 bases and J by 5 bases, with 13 bases between them. CDR3 in DNA: TGTGCCAGCAGCCTTGGACAGTCAAATAATTCACCCCTCCACTTT. Translated: CASSLGQSNNSPLHF.

Only a few counts were recorded for this clone. The chain joins TRBV5-1 to TRBJ2-1, with 9 bases lining up with TRBD2. Germline values: CDR1 SGHRS, CDR2 YFSETQ. J lost 5 bases, V lost 0 bases, and 3 bases had no gene match. This CDR3 is 15 amino acids long. CDR3 bases: TGCGCCAGCAGCTTGGCTAGCGGGGTAAACAATGAGCAGTTCTTC. It translates to CASSLASGVNNEQFF.

The rearrangement links TRBV4-2 to TRBJ2-7; 8 bases are shared with TRBD1. Per germline, CDR1 LGHNA and CDR2 YNFKEQ. The V segment lost 5 bases and the J segment 2 bases; nucleotides outside the gene matches: 5. The CDR3 length is 14 residues. The CDR3 reads CASSFPGQAYEQYF. The CDR3 region has the DNA TGTGCCAGCAGCTTCCCGGGACAGGCCTACGAGCAGTACTTC.

The chain links TRBV19 to TRBJ2-3; 8 bases are a match to TRBD1. The CDR3 totals 13 residues. Germline lookup yields CDR1 LNHDA and CDR2 SQIVND (reference sequence). The trim removed 6 bases at V and 4 bases at J, leaving 3 bases unmatched. In DNA form, the CDR3 reads TGTGCCAGTAGGAAACAGGGGGCAGATACGCAGTATTTT. Amino acid sequence: CASRKQGADTQYF. The variable domain in full, completed from reference TRBV19 and TRBJ2-3, reads DGGITQSPKYLFRKEGQNVTLSCEQNLNHDAMYWYRQDPGQGLRLIYYSQIVNDFQKGDIAEGYSVSREKKESFPLTVTSAQKNPTAFYLCASRKQGADTQYFGPGTRLTVL.

The rearrangement joins TRBV14 to TRBJ1-1; D gene ambiguous. Looked up from germline, CDR1 is SGHDN and CDR2 is FVKESK. The V end lost 0 bases, the J end lost 9 bases, and 20 bases lay between the germline ends. The CDR3 contains 16 residues. CDR3 sequence reads: CASSQDSKRSTSQAFF. The CDR3, as DNA: TGTGCCAGCAGCCAAGATAGTAAACGGTCCACGTCCCAAGCTTTCTTT. Combining the CDR3 with reference TRBV14 and TRBJ1-1 gives the whole variable domain EAGVTQFPSHSVIEKGQTVTLRCDPISGHDNLYWYRRVMGKEIKFLLHFVKESKQDESGMPNNRFLAERTGGTYSTLKVQPAELEDSGVYFCASSQDSKRSTSQAFFGQGTRLTVV.

The V gene is TRBV27, the J gene TRBJ1-2; D gene uncertain. Trimming took 6 bases from V and 1 from J, leaving 6 bases between them. The CDR3 has 12 residues. Germline CDR1 and CDR2: MNHEY and SMNVEV (reference sequence). The CDR3 here is CASRGGNYGYTF. The DNA of the CDR3 is TGTGCCAGCAGAGGAGGTAACTATGGCTACACCTTC.

The chain joins TRBV11-3 to TRBJ1-2, with D possibly being TRBD1 (6 bases). The CDR3 loop spans 15 amino acids. Germline lookup yields CDR1 SGHNT and CDR2 YENEEA. Trimming removed 3 bases at V and 4 bases at J, with 15 bases between. Written as DNA, the CDR3 is TGTGCCAGCAGCTTCCAAACCGGGACACCCTATGGCTACACCTTC. Protein: CASSFQTGTPYGYTF.